This T cell receptor beta chain is drawn from a study of blood T cells in healthy people across ages. Background on the study: Template switching captured about one barcoded beta molecule per two T cells.

Then a second PCR, running roughly 6 to 12 cycles, was carried out with a sample-barcoded 5' primer and a J-beta primer mix. Every molecule of cDNA carried a tag from a template-switch adaptor with 12 random nucleotides. TCRdb independently ran MiXCR on the 5' RACE reads; one entry per CDR3 protein. The sample has roughly 1.5 million distinct CDR3 sequences; about 42% are singletons. Isolation of PBMCs gave at least 6.5 million cells per sample. The clonotype was recovered from a woman aged 18-29 years in good health. The source material was blood.

This CDR3 reads CASSPRPMQETQYF. As DNA, the CDR3 is TGTGCCAGCTCACCTAGGCCCATGCAAGAGACCCAGTACTTC. The V and J genes are TRBV18 and TRBJ2-5; D is unclear. Germline V gene lookup returns CDR1 KGHSH and CDR2 LQKENI. Trimming removed 3 bases at V and 2 bases at J, with 10 bases between. CDR3 length equals 14 residues.